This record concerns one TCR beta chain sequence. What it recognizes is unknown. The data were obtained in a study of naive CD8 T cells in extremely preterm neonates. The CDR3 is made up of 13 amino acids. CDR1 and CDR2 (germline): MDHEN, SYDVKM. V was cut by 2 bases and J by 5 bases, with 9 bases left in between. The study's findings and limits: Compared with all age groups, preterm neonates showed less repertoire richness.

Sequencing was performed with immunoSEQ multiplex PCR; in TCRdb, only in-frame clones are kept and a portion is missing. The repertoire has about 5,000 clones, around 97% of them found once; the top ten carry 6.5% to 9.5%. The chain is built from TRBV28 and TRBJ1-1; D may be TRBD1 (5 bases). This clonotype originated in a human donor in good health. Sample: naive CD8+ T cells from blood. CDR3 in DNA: TGTGCCAGCAGTTTAGGGGGGGGAACTGAAGCTTTCTTT. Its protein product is CASSLGGGTEAFF. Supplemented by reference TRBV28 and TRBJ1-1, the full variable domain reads DVKVTQSSRYLVKRTGEKVFLECVQDMDHENMFWYRQDPGLGLRLIYFSYDVKMKEKGDIPEGYSVSREKKERFSLILESASTNQTSMYLCASSLGGGTEAFFGQGTRLTVV.